What follows is one TCR beta chain and its context. Antigen: not known. The data were obtained in a study of glioma-infiltrating T cells after dendritic cell vaccination. Time point described: after dendritic cell vaccination, including at tumor progression/relapse. TCRdb keeps only in-frame clones here, not all; method: immunoSEQ multiplex PCR. This table has about 65,000 clones, around 86% appearing once. Whole-study findings and limits: Higher pretreatment TIL content predicted longer progression-free time and survival.

The CDR3 sequence is 17 residues long. The V end was cut by 0 bases, the J end by 5 bases, with 16 bases between. The germline gives CDR1 SGHTA, CDR2 FQGNSA. The origin of this receptor is a human donor with glioblastoma. The sample consisted of blood, taken after dendritic cell vaccination. V gene TRBV7-2 combines with J gene TRBJ2-2; D ambiguous. In nucleotides, the CDR3 is TGTGCCAGCAGCTTAGCTTCGAGGCGCCGATTGACCGGGGAGCTGTTTTTT. It translates to CASSLASRRRLTGELFF.